These 30 T cell receptor beta chains originate from one sample sequenced in a study of T cell responses to AZD1222 COVID-19 vaccine. The assay was immunoSEQ multiplex PCR, and TCRdb's table has in-frame clones only and misses some. This table holds about 140,000 clones, under 95% found once. Sample: peripheral blood, taken on day 0 of AZD1222 vaccination. The receptors originated from an adult in good health.

The genes are TRBV6-2 or TRBV6-3 and TRBJ1-2, with unresolved D. CDR3 size: 13 residues. CDR1 is MNHEY, CDR2 SVGEGT, per germline. V was shortened by 6 bases and J by 4 bases, with 12 bases between the two germline ends. The CDR3 DNA reads TGTGCCAGCAGCCAAGGGATTACCTATGGCTACACCTTC. It encodes CASSQGITYGYTF.

V and J are TRBV30 and TRBJ1-4, with unresolved D. Germline-derived CDR1 and CDR2 are GTSNPN and SVGIG (reference sequence). Trimming shortened V by 3 bases and J by 5 bases, and 13 bases separated the two germline ends. This CDR3 is 14 amino acids long. The CDR3 region is CAWSPNGRNEKLFF. The CDR3 DNA reads TGTGCCTGGAGCCCTAACGGACGAAATGAAAAACTGTTTTTT.

This clone came up once. V usage is TRBV11-2 and J usage is TRBJ2-7; 8 bases fit TRBD1. The CDR3 is 13 amino acids. V lost 3 bases, J lost 2 bases, and 0 bases stayed unmatched. Germline CDR1 SGHAT, CDR2 FQNNGV. The CDR3 DNA is TGTGCCAGCAGCTTGACAGGGGCCTACGAGCAGTACTTC. It encodes CASSLTGAYEQYF.

V gene TRBV7-3 combines with J gene TRBJ2-2; 9 nucleotides agree with TRBD2. V was pared by 2 bases and J by 4 bases, with 2 bases of the junction left unmatched. The CDR3 spans 15 residues. Germline V gene data show CDR1 as SGHTA and CDR2 as FQGTGA. The chain's CDR3 is CASSLAGGTTGELFF. In DNA form, the CDR3 reads TGTGCCAGCAGCTTAGCGGGGGGGACCACCGGGGAGCTGTTTTTT.

The chain is built from TRBV7-2 and TRBJ2-5; no clear D gene. This CDR3 is 14 amino acids long. Germline V CDR1 and CDR2: SGHTA, FQGNSA. V was shortened by 1 base and J by 6 bases, with 12 bases between the two germline ends. This chain's CDR3 is CASSLGGVSQTQYF. DNA of the CDR3: TGTGCCAGCAGCTTAGGTGGAGTCAGCCAGACCCAGTACTTC.

This clone was seen a handful of times. The genes are TRBV7-6 and TRBJ2-7; 7 bases line up with TRBD1. The CDR3 covers 14 residues. Germline-derived CDR1 and CDR2 are SGHVS and FNYEAQ. The V segment lost 5 bases and the J segment 2 bases; nucleotides outside the gene matches: 6. CDR3 in amino acids: CASSTRTGPYEQYF. As DNA, the CDR3 is TGTGCCAGCAGCACCCGGACAGGACCCTACGAGCAGTACTTC.

The rearrangement joins TRBV6-5 to TRBJ2-7; no definite D call. V was shortened by 0 bases and J by 1 base, with 7 bases between the two germline ends. CDR1 MNHEY and CDR2 SVGAGI come from the germline V gene. The CDR3 runs 14 residues. The CDR3 DNA follows: TGTGCCAGCAGTTACTCGACGGTATCCTACGAGCAGTACTTC. Its translation is CASSYSTVSYEQYF.

The rearrangement uses TRBV5-6 and TRBJ2-7; the D call may be TRBD1 or TRBD2 (5 bases each). The CDR3 consists of 13 residues. The V end lost 3 bases, the J end lost 2 bases, and 9 bases lay between the germline ends. Germline CDR1 reads SGHDT; CDR2 reads YYEEEE. The CDR3 sequence: CASSYTGPYEQYF. CDR3 DNA: TGTGCCAGCAGCTATACGGGACCCTACGAGCAGTACTTC.

CDR3 in DNA: TGTGCCAGCAGTTTCGGGTGGGCCAAAAACATTCAGTACTTC. Its protein is CASSFGWAKNIQYF. The chain is built from TRBV27 and TRBJ2-4; no clear D. V was trimmed by 3 bases and J by 1 base, leaving 7 bases between them. Germline loops: CDR1 MNHEY, CDR2 SMNVEV (reference sequence). The CDR3 spans 14 residues.

The rearrangement links TRBV6-5 to TRBJ2-7, with a weak D call TRBD1 (5 bases). The CDR3 is made up of 14 amino acids. Germline loops: CDR1 MNHEY, CDR2 SVGAGI. V lost 5 bases and J lost 3, with 14 bases in between. CDR3 DNA: TGTGCCAGCAGTATGACAGCTAGAGACTACGAGCAGTACTTC. This encodes CASSMTARDYEQYF.

This rearrangement joins TRBV19 to TRBJ2-1; TRBD2 matches at 10 bases. Germline V gene lookup returns CDR1 LNHDA and CDR2 SQIVND (reference sequence). The CDR3 has 19 amino acids. J was trimmed by 4 bases and V by 2 bases; bases with no gene match: 14. The CDR3 is CASSIKAGGRYRLYNEQFF. The CDR3 DNA reads TGTGCCAGTAGTATAAAAGCGGGAGGGCGTTACCGCCTTTACAATGAGCAGTTCTTC.

The chain links TRBV29-1 to TRBJ2-7; perhaps TRBD1 as D (6 bases). CDR3 length: 11 amino acids. V lost 4 bases, J lost 3 bases, and 7 bases lay in between. The V gene's germline CDR1 is SQVTM and CDR2 ANQGSEA. The CDR3: CSVGDNYEQYF. DNA of the CDR3: TGCAGCGTTGGGGACAACTACGAGCAGTACTTC.

The chain employs TRBV7-9 and TRBJ2-5; D unresolved. The germline V and J ends were trimmed by 2 bases and 3 bases, with 10 bases remaining between them. Germline V lookup: CDR1 SEHNR, CDR2 FQNEAQ (reference sequence). The CDR3 consists of 14 residues. CDR3 loop: CASSLQALKETQYF. DNA for the CDR3: TGTGCCAGCAGCTTACAGGCCTTAAAAGAGACCCAGTACTTC.

The chain links TRBV7-9 to TRBJ2-7, with D possibly called TRBD1 or TRBD2 (6 bases each). There are 16 residues in the CDR3. CDR1 and CDR2 (germline): SEHNR, FQNEAQ (reference sequence). Trimming took off 1 base at V and 1 base at J, with 14 bases between the two ends. The chain's CDR3 is CASSLEGGDRSYEQYF. In DNA, the CDR3 is TGTGCCAGCAGCTTAGAGGGGGGCGATAGATCCTACGAGCAGTACTTC.

This sequence joins TRBV7-9 and TRBJ1-1; D ambiguous. Germline V CDR1 and CDR2: SEHNR, FQNEAQ (reference sequence). The V end was cut by 5 bases, the J end by 1 base, with 11 bases between. This CDR3 has 14 residues. CDR3 sequence: CASSHPGRNTEAFF. CDR3 nucleotide sequence: TGTGCCAGCAGCCACCCGGGAAGGAACACTGAAGCTTTCTTT.

The V and J genes are TRBV11-2 and TRBJ1-1; 8 positions match TRBD1. The CDR3 sequence is 15 residues long. With 2 bases clipped from V and 5 bases from J, the junction kept 7 bases outside the gene matches. Per the germline V gene, CDR1 is SGHAT and CDR2 is FQNNGV. CDR3 region: CASSLIRGTGTEAFF. The CDR3 DNA sequence: TGTGCCAGCAGCTTAATTCGGGGGACAGGAACTGAAGCTTTCTTT.

J is TRBJ1-1 and V is TRBV28, with 7 bases that match TRBD1. CDR1 and CDR2 (germline): MDHEN, SYDVKM. Trimming at V came to 5 bases and at J to 3 bases, leaving 6 bases not matched to a gene. This CDR3 has 14 amino acids. The CDR3: CASSLGGLYTEAFF. The CDR3 region has the DNA TGTGCCAGCAGTCTAGGGGGCTTATACACTGAAGCTTTCTTT.

Comment on this clone: Other DNA sequences in this specimen translate into the identical CDR3. The rearrangement links TRBV5-6 to TRBJ2-1, with D maybe TRBD2 (6 bases). V gave up 0 bases and J gave up 4 bases, with 8 bases separating them. This CDR3 has 14 residues. Germline V gene data show CDR1 as SGHDT and CDR2 as YYEEEE. The CDR3 region is CASSLGGLYNEQFF. The CDR3 coding sequence is TGTGCCAGCAGCTTGGGGGGACTTTACAATGAGCAGTTCTTC.

The V gene is TRBV7-9, the J gene TRBJ2-1; TRBD2 is a possible D gene (6 bases). The length of the CDR3 is 17 residues. Germline V gene sequence: CDR1 SEHNR, CDR2 FQNEAQ (reference sequence). V lost 4 bases, J lost 2 bases, and 18 bases lay in between. CDR3 protein: CASSSGVTRGPYNEQFF. CDR3 DNA sequence: TGTGCCAGCAGCTCGGGGGTTACTAGAGGTCCCTACAATGAGCAGTTCTTC.

The chain links TRBV4-1 to TRBJ2-5; TRBD2 matches 9 bases. The CDR3 length is 18 residues. In germline, CDR1 is MGHRA, CDR2 YSYEKL. V trimming: 0 bases; J trimming: 2 bases; junction bases outside the gene matches: 10. The CDR3 spells CASSQEGGSSGKQETQYF. CDR3 coding DNA: TGCGCCAGCAGCCAAGAGGGAGGGTCTAGCGGGAAACAAGAGACCCAGTACTTC.

The chain carries TRBV4-2 and TRBJ2-3, with a weak D call TRBD2 (5 bases). Trimming took off 4 bases at V and 2 bases at J, with 10 bases between the two ends. The germline gives CDR1 LGHNA, CDR2 YNFKEQ. The length of the CDR3 is 14 residues. The CDR3 spells CASSPAGITDTQYF. The CDR3 region has the DNA TGTGCCAGCAGCCCTGCCGGGATCACAGATACGCAGTATTTT.

The genes are TRBV11-3 and TRBJ1-1; weak D call: TRBD1 (5 bases). With 6 bases removed from V and 4 bases from J, the gap between germline ends came to 12 bases. CDR1 and CDR2 from the germline V gene are SGHNT and YENEEA. This CDR3 has 13 residues. The CDR3 loop is CASSGRDPTEAFF. CDR3 DNA sequence: TGTGCCAGCAGTGGCCGGGACCCCACTGAAGCTTTCTTT.

The chain has TRBV28 and TRBJ2-5; tentatively, D is TRBD2 (6 bases). Germline values: CDR1 MDHEN, CDR2 SYDVKM. The CDR3 extends over 15 amino acids. Trimming shortened V by 5 bases and J by 2 bases, and 15 bases separated the two germline ends. The CDR3 nucleotides are TGTGCCAGCAGTCCCCGGGGGAGGAAACAAGAGACCCAGTACTTC. It specifies CASSPRGRKQETQYF.

V gene TRBV12-3 or TRBV12-4 combines with J gene TRBJ1-5, with D unresolved. There are 13 residues in the CDR3. Between the trimmed V and J ends, which lost 2 bases and 2 bases, there was a span of 4 bases. The CDR3 DNA reads as TGTGCCAGCAGTTTAATTGGCAATCAGCCCCAGCATTTT. It yields the protein CASSLIGNQPQHF.

This clone appeared once. The rearrangement links TRBV14 to TRBJ2-2; 10 bases map to TRBD1. The CDR3 is 16 amino acids. CDR1 and CDR2 from the germline V gene are SGHDN and FVKESK. Trimming at V came to 4 bases and at J to 4 bases, leaving 6 bases not matched to a gene. CDR3 loop: CASSPGTGAFTGELFF. The CDR3 DNA reads TGTGCCAGCAGCCCCGGGACAGGGGCCTTCACCGGGGAGCTGTTTTTT.

The rearrangement uses TRBV28 and TRBJ1-4; D is undetermined. CDR3 length equals 12 residues. Between the trimmed V and J ends, which lost 3 bases and 8 bases, there was a span of 7 bases. Germline V gives CDR1 MDHEN, CDR2 SYDVKM. This CDR3 reads CASSLPSEKLFF. The CDR3 nucleotides read TGTGCCAGCAGTTTGCCCTCCGAAAAACTGTTTTTT.

This chain links TRBV4-3 with TRBJ1-6; D is perhaps TRBD1 (5 bases). This CDR3 comprises 17 residues. The germline V gene has CDR1 LGHNA and CDR2 YSLEER. The V gene lost 0 bases and the J gene lost 10 bases, with 19 bases spanning the gap. DNA of the CDR3: TGCGCCAGCAGCCAAGATCGTACTACAGGAGGATCGTCACCCCTCCACTTT. As protein: CASSQDRTTGGSSPLHF.

The rearrangement joins TRBV27 to TRBJ2-7; either TRBD1 or TRBD2 may supply D (5 bases each). V shed 7 bases and J shed 2 bases, with 6 bases lying between them. This CDR3 is 11 amino acids long. In germline, CDR1 is MNHEY, CDR2 SMNVEV (reference sequence). The CDR3 reads CASTGPYEQYF. The CDR3 region has the DNA TGTGCCAGCACGGGACCCTACGAGCAGTACTTC.

The chain recombines TRBV7-9 with TRBJ2-7, with D possibly called TRBD1 or TRBD2 (5 bases each). The V end was cut by 4 bases, the J end by 8 bases, with 12 bases between. This CDR3 spans 12 amino acids. Germline CDR1 is SEHNR and CDR2 is FQNEAQ (reference sequence). The CDR3 spells CASSSTPGQQYF. The CDR3 DNA is TGTGCCAGCAGCTCCACTCCGGGACAGCAGTACTTC.

The sample holds one count of this clone. V and J are TRBV7-2 and TRBJ1-3; no clear D gene. Between the trimmed V and J ends, which lost 1 base and 0 bases, there was a span of 10 bases. The V gene's germline CDR1 is SGHTA and CDR2 FQGNSA. The length of the CDR3 is 16 residues. The CDR3: CASSLGVPNSGNTIYF. For the CDR3, the DNA is TGTGCCAGCAGCTTAGGGGTCCCGAACTCTGGAAACACCATATATTTT.